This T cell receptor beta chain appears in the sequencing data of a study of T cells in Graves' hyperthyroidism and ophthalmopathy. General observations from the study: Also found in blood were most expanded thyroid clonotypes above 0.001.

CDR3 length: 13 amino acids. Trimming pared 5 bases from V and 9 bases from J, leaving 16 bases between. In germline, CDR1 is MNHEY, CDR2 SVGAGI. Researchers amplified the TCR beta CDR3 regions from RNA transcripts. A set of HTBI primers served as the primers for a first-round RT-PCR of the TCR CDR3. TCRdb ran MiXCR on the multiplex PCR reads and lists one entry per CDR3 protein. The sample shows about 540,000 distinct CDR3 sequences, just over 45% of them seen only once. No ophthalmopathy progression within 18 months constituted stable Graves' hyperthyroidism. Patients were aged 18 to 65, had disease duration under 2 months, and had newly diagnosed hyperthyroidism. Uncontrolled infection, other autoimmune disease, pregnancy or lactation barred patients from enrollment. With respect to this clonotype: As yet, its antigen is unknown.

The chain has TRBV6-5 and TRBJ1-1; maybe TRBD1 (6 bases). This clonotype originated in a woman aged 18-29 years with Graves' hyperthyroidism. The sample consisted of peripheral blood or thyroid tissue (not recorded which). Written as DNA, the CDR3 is TGTGCCAGCAGTACCCGGGGGCTACCTAAAGCTTTCTTT. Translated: CASSTRGLPKAFF.